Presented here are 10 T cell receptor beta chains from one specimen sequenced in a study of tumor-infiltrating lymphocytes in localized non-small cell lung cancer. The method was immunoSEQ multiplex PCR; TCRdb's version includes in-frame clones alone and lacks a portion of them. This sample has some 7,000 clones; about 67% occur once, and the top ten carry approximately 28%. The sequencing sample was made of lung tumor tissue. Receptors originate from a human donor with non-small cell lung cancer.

The CDR3 region has the DNA TGTGCCAGCAGCGGACTAGCGGATTACACCGGGGAGCTGTTTTTT. This encodes CASSGLADYTGELFF. The chain has TRBV6-1 and TRBJ2-2, with TRBD2 matching 10 bases. The germline V gene has CDR1 MNHNS and CDR2 SASEGT. V gave up 6 bases and J gave up 3 bases; unmatched junction bases: 4. This CDR3 spans 15 amino acids.

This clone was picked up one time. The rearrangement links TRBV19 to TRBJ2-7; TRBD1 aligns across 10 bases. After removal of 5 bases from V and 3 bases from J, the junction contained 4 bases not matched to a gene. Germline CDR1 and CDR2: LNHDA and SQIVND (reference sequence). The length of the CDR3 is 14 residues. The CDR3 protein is CASSPRTGGYEQYF. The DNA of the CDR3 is TGTGCCAGTAGTCCTCGGACAGGGGGCTACGAGCAGTACTTC.

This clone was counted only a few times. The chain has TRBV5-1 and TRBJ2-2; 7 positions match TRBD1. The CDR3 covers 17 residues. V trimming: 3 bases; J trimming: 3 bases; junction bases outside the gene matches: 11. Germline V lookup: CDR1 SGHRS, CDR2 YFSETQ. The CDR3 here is CASSSGQRTGYTGELFF. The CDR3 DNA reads TGCGCCAGCAGCTCGGGTCAGCGGACAGGCTACACCGGGGAGCTGTTTTTT. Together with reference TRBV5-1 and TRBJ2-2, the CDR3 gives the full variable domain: KAGVTQTPRYLIKTRGQQVTLSCSPISGHRSVSWYQQTPGQGLQFLFEYFSETQRNKGNFPGRFSGRQFSNSRSEMNVSTLELGDSALYLCASSSGQRTGYTGELFFGEGSRLTVL.

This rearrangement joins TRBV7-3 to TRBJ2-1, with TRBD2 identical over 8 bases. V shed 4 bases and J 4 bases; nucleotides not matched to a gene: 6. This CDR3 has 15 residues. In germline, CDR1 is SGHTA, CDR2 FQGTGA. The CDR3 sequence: CASSSERGPYNEQFF. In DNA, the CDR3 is TGTGCCAGCAGCTCCGAGCGGGGGCCTTACAATGAGCAGTTCTTC.

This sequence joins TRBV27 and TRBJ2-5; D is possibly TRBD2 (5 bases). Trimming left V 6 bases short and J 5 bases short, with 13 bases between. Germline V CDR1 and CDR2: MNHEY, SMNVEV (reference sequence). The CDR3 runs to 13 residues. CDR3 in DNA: TGTGCCAGCAGAGGGTGGGTAGCGGAGACCCAGTACTTC. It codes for CASRGWVAETQYF.

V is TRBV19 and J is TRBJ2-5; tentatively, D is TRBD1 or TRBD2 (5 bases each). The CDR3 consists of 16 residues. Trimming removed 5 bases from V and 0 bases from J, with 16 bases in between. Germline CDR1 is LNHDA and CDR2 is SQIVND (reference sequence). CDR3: CASSLRRGTYQETQYF. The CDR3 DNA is TGTGCCAGTAGTCTCAGGAGAGGGACGTACCAAGAGACCCAGTACTTC.

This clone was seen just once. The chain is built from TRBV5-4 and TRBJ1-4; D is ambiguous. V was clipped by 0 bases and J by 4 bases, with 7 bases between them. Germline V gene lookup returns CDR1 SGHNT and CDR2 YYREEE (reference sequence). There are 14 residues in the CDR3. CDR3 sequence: CASSLGRNNEKLFF. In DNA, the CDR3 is TGTGCCAGCAGCTTGGGACGGAATAATGAAAAACTGTTTTTT.

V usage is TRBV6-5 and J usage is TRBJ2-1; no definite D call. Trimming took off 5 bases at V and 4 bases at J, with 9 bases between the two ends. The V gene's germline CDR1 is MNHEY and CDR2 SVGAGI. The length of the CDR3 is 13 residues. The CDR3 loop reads CASSLVGYNEQFF. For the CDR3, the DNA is TGTGCCAGCAGTCTTGTCGGTTACAATGAGCAGTTCTTC.

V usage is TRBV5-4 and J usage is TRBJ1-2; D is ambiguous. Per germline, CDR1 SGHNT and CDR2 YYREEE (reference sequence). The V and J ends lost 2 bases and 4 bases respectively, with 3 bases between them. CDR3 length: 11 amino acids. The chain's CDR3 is CASSLGYGYTF. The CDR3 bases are TGTGCCAGCAGCTTAGGCTATGGCTACACCTTC.

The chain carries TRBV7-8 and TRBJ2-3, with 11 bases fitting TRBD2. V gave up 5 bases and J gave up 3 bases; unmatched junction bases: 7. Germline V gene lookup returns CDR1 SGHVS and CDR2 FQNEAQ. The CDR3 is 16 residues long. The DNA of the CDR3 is TGTGCCAGCAGCCGCCGTAGCGGGGGGGCTACAGATACGCAGTATTTT. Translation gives CASSRRSGGATDTQYF.